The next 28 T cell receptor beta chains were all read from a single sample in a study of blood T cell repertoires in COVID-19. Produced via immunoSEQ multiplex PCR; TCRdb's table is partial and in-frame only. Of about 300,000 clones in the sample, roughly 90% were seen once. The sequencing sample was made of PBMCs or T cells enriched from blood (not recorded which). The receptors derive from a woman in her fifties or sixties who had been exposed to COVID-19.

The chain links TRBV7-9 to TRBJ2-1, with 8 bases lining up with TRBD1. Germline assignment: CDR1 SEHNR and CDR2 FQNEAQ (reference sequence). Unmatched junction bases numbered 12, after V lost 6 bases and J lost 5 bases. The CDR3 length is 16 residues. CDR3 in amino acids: CASSPNPRDRNNEQFF. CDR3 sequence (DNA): TGTGCCAGCAGTCCCAACCCCAGGGACAGGAACAATGAGCAGTTCTTC.

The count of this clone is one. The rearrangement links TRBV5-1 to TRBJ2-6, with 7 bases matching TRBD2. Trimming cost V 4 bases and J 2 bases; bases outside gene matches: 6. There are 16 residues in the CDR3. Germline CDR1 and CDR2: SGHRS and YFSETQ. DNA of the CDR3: TGCGCCAGCAGCCCCGATGGGAGGGCTGGGGCCAACGTCCTGACTTTC. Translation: CASSPDGRAGANVLTF. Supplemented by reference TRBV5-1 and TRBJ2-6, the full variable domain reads KAGVTQTPRYLIKTRGQQVTLSCSPISGHRSVSWYQQTPGQGLQFLFEYFSETQRNKGNFPGRFSGRQFSNSRSEMNVSTLELGDSALYLCASSPDGRAGANVLTFGAGSRLTVL.

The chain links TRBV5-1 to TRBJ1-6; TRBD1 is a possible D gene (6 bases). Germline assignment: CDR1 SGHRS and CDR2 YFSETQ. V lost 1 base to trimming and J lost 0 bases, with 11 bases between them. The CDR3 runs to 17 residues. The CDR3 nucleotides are TGCGCCAGCAGCTTGTCAGGGGACGACTCCTATAATTCACCCCTCCACTTT. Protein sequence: CASSLSGDDSYNSPLHF.

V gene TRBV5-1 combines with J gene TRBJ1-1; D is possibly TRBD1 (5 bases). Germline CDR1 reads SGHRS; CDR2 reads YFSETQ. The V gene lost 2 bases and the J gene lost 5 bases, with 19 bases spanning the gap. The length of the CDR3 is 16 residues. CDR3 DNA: TGCGCCAGCAGCTTTGTTGGGACTCGGGCTTGGACTGAAGCTTTCTTT. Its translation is CASSFVGTRAWTEAFF.

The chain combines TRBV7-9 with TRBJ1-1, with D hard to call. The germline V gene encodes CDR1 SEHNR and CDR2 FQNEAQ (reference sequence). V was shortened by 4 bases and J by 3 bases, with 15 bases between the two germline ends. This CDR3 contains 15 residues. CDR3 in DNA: TGTGCCAGCAGCTCCGCGGCGGGAAGTTACACTGAAGCTTTCTTT. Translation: CASSSAAGSYTEAFF.

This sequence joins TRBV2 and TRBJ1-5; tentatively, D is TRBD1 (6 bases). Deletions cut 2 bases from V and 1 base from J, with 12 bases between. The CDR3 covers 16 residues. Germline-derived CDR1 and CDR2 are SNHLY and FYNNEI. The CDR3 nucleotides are TGTGCCAGCAGTGAAAGTGGGGGCGGCAGCAATCAGCCCCAGCATTTT. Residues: CASSESGGGSNQPQHF.

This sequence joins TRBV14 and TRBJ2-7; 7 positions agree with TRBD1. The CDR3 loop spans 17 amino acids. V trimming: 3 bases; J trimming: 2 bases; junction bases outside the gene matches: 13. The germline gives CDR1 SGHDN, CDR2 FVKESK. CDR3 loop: CASSHRATGLWTYEQYF. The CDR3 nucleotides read TGTGCCAGCAGCCACCGAGCGACAGGGCTTTGGACCTACGAGCAGTACTTC. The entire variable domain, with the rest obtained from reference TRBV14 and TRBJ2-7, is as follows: EAGVTQFPSHSVIEKGQTVTLRCDPISGHDNLYWYRRVMGKEIKFLLHFVKESKQDESGMPNNRFLAERTGGTYSTLKVQPAELEDSGVYFCASSHRATGLWTYEQYFGPGTRLTVT.

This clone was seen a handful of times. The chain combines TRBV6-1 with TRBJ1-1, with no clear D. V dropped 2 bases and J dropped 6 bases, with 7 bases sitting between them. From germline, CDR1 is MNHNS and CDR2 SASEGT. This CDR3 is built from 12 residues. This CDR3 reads CASSEMYSEAFF. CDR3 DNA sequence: TGTGCCAGCAGTGAAATGTATTCTGAAGCTTTCTTT.

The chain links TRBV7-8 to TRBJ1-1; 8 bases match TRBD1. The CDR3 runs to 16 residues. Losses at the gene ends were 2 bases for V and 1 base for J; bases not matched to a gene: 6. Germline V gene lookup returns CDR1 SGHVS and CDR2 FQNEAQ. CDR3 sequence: CASSLRDRLANTEAFF. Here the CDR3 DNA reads TGTGCCAGCAGCTTAAGGGACAGGTTGGCGAACACTGAAGCTTTCTTT.

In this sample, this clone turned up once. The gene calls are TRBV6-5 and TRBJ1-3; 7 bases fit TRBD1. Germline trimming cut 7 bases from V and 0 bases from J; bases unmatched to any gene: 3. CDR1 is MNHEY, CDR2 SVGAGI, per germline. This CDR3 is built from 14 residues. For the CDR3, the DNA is TGTGCCAGCACCCGGGACAGCTCTGGAAACACCATATATTTT. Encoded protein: CASTRDSSGNTIYF.

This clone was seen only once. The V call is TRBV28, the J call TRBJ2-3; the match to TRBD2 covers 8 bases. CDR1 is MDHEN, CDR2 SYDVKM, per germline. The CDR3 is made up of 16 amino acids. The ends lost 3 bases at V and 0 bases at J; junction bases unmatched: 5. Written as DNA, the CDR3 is TGTGCCAGCAGTTTCGGGGGGGCAGGAAGCACAGATACGCAGTATTTT. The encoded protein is CASSFGGAGSTDTQYF. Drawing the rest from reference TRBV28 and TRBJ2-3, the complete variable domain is DVKVTQSSRYLVKRTGEKVFLECVQDMDHENMFWYRQDPGLGLRLIYFSYDVKMKEKGDIPEGYSVSREKKERFSLILESASTNQTSMYLCASSFGGAGSTDTQYFGPGTRLTVL.

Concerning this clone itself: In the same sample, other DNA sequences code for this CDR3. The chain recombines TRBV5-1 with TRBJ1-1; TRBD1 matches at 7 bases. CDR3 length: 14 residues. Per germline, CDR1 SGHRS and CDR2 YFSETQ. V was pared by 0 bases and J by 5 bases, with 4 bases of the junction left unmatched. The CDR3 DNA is TGCGCCAGCAGCTTGGGACAGGGAAGGACTGAAGCTTTCTTT. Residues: CASSLGQGRTEAFF.

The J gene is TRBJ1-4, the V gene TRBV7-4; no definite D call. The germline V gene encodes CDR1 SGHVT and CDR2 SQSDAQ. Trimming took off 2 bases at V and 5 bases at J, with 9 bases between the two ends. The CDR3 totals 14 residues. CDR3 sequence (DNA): TGTGCCAGCAGCTTACCGGGGATGAATGAAAAACTGTTTTTT. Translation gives CASSLPGMNEKLFF. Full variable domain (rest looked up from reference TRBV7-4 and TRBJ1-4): GAGVSQSPRYKVAKRGRDVALRCDSISGHVTLYWYRQTLGQGSEVLTYSQSDAQRDKSGRPSGRFSAERPERSVSTLKIQRTEQGDSAVYLCASSLPGMNEKLFFGSGTQLSVL.

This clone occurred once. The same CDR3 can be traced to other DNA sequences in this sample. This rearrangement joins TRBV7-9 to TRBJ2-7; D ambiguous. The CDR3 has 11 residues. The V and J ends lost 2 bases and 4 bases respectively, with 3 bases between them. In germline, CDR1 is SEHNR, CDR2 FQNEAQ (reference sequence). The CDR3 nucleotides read TGTGCCAGCAGCTTACAGTACGAGCAGTACTTC. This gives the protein CASSLQYEQYF.

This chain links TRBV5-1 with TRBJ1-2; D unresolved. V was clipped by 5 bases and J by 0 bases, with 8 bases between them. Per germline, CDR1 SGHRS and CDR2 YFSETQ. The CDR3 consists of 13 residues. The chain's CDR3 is CASRSGSNYGYTF. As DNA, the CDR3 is TGCGCCAGCAGATCCGGGTCTAACTATGGCTACACCTTC.

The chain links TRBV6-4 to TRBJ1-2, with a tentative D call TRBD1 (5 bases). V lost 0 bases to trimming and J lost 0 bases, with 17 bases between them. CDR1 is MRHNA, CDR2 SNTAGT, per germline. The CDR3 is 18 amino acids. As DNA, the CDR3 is TGTGCCAGCAGTGACTCGGGGTCAGGGCGCCCGACTAACTATGGCTACACCTTC. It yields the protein CASSDSGSGRPTNYGYTF.

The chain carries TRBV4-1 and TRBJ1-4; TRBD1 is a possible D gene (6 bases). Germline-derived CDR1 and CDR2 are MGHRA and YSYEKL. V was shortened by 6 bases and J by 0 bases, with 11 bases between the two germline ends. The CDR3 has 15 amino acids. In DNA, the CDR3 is TGCGCCAGCAGATCCCCAGGGGCAACTAATGAAAAACTGTTTTTT. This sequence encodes CASRSPGATNEKLFF.

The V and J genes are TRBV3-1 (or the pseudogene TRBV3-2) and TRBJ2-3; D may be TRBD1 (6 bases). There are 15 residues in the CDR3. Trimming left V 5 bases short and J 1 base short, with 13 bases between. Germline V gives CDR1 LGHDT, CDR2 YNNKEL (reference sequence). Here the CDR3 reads CASSYTGSRTDTQYF. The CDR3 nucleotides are TGTGCCAGCAGCTATACAGGGTCCCGCACAGATACGCAGTATTTT.

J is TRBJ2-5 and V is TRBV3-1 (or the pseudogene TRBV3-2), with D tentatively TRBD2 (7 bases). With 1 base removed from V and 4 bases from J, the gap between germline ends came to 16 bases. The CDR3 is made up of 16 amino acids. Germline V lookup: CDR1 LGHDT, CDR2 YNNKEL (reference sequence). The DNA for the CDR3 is TGTGCCAGCAGCCAAGGGGGGGGAGGGGGGCTAGAGACCCAGTACTTC. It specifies CASSQGGGGGLETQYF.

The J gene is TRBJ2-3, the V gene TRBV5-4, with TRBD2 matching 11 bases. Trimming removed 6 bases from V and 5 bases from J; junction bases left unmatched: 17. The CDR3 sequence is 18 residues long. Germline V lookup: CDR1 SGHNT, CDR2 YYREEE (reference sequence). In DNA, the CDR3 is TGTGCCAGCACCCCGACCCCTACTAGCGGGGGCCTCCGAGATACGCAGTATTTT. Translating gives CASTPTPTSGGLRDTQYF. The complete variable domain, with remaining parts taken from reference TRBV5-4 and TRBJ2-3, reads ETGVTQSPTHLIKTRGQQVTLRCSSQSGHNTVSWYQQALGQGPQFIFQYYREEENGRGNFPPRFSGLQFPNYSSELNVNALELDDSALYLCASTPTPTSGGLRDTQYFGPGTRLTVL.

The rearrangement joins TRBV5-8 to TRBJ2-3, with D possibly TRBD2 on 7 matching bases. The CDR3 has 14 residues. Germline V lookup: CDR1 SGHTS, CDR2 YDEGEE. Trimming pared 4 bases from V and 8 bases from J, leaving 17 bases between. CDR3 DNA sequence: TGTGCCAGCAGCGGACCCAGGGGAGGGTCTACGCAGTATTTT. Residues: CASSGPRGGSTQYF.

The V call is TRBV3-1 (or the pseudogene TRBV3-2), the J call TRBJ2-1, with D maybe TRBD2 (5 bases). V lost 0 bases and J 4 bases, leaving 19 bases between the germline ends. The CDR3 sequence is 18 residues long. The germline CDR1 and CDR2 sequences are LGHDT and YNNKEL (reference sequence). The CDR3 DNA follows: TGTGCCAGCAGCCAAGACAGGCGACCTAGCCAGGCTTACAATGAGCAGTTCTTC. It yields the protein CASSQDRRPSQAYNEQFF.

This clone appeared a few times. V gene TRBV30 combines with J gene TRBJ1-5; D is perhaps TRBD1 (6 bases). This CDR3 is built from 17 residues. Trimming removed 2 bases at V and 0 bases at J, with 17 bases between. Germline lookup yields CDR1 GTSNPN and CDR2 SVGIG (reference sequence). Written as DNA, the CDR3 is TGTGCCTGGAGTCGGTCCCGGGACAAAAATAGCAATCAGCCCCAGCATTTT. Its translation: CAWSRSRDKNSNQPQHF.

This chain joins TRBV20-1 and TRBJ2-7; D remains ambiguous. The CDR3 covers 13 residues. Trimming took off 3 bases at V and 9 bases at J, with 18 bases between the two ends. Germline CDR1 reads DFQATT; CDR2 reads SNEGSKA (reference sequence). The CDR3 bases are TGCAGTGCTAGTAGTAGCCGTACTTCCCCGCAGTACTTC. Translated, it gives CSASSSRTSPQYF.

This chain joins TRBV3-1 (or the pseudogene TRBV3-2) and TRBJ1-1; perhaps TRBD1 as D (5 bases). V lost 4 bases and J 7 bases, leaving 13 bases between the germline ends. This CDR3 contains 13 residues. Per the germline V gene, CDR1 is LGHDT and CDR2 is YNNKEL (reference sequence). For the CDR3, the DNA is TGTGCCAGCAGCCCAGGGAGGATGGGTGAAGCTTTCTTT. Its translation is CASSPGRMGEAFF.

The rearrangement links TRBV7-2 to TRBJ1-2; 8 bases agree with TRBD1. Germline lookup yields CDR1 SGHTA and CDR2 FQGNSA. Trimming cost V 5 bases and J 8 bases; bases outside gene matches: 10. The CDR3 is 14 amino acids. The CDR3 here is CASSPMTGDGGYTF. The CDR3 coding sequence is TGTGCCAGCAGCCCCATGACAGGGGACGGGGGCTACACCTTC. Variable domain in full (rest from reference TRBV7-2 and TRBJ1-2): GAGVSQSPSNKVTEKGKDVELRCDPISGHTALYWYRQSLGQGLEFLIYFQGNSAPDKSGLPSDRFSAERTGGSVSTLTIQRTQQEDSAVYLCASSPMTGDGGYTFGSGTRLTVV.

CDR3 sequence: CASSELAGGPQETQYF. DNA of the CDR3: TGTGCCAGCAGTGAATTGGCGGGGGGACCGCAAGAGACCCAGTACTTC. This rearrangement joins TRBV6-1 to TRBJ2-5, with 8 bases that match TRBD2. The CDR3 consists of 16 residues. The junction had 7 bases not matched to a gene; V was cut back by 2 bases and J by 2 bases. The germline V gene has CDR1 MNHNS and CDR2 SASEGT.

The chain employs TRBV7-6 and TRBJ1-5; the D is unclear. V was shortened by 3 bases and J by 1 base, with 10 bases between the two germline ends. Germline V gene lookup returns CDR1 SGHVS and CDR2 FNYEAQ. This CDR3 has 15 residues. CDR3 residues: CASSFDSGSNQPQHF. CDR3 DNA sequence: TGTGCCAGCAGCTTTGACTCGGGGAGCAATCAGCCCCAGCATTTT.